The source of this TCR beta chain is a study of blood T cell repertoires in COVID-19. Produced via immunoSEQ multiplex PCR; TCRdb's table is partial and in-frame only. This sample carries 200,000 or so clones, about three quarters of them seen once, and the ten largest clones take around 5.4%. Trimming shortened V by 2 bases and J by 2 bases, and 10 bases separated the two germline ends. This CDR3 has 15 amino acids. The germline gives CDR1 KGHDR, CDR2 SFDVKD. This TCR was sampled from a woman aged 70 to 79 with acute or convalescent COVID-19. This chain connects TRBV24-1 to TRBJ2-3; TRBD2 is a possible D gene (6 bases). The sequenced sample consisted of peripheral blood. CDR3 sequence reads: CATSDSRDSTDTQYF. CDR3 nucleotide sequence: TGTGCCACCAGTGATTCGCGGGACTCCACAGATACGCAGTATTTT.